This TCR beta chain was sequenced for a study of cytomegalovirus exposure and HLA in healthy donors. A note on this clone: Its target is unknown.

Study-wide findings and caveats: Earlier results showed most TCR beta V segments being productive about 90% or about 30% of the time.

The PCR contained 60 Vbeta and 13 Jbeta primers. In the original workflow: As a later analysis found, there were 70 million to 100 million unique TCR beta chains, of which roughly 11 million were shared. The data were produced by immunoSEQ multiplex PCR, yet TCRdb's version contains in-frame clones alone and is incomplete. D and trimming come from the DNA, and the V and J calls and clone size come from that table. Its clone listing holds 34,000 or so clones. CDR1 and CDR2 from the germline V gene are MNHNS and SASEGT. This CDR3 spans 14 amino acids. Trimming stripped 10 bases from V and 0 bases from J, with 16 bases between.

The sequenced material came from PBMCs. This clonotype was obtained from a female donor in good health and CMV-seronegative. The chain joins TRBV6-1 to TRBJ2-7, with a weak D call TRBD1 (5 bases). The CDR3 DNA sequence: TGTGCCACCCAGACCGGCAGGGCCTCCTACGAGCAGTACTTC. Protein product: CATQTGRASYEQYF.